Listed below are T cell receptor beta chains from one sample, sequenced in a study of cytomegalovirus exposure and HLA in healthy donors. The method was immunoSEQ multiplex PCR; TCRdb's version includes in-frame clones alone and lacks a portion of them. This sample has about 160,000 clones, with 60% to 80% found just once. The sequenced sample consisted of PBMCs. These receptors were taken from a man in his fifties or sixties in good health and CMV-seropositive. Both conserved end residues are trimmed from each CDR3. Fields, in order: V gene, J gene, CDR3 protein.

TRBV4-2	TRBJ1-2	ASSQVGMGGGAANYGYT
TRBV2	TRBJ2-5	ASSSPGAAGETQY
TRBV30	TRBJ1-5	AWARQGGQPQH
TRBV7-7	TRBJ1-6	ASSLSRQGDHSPLH
TRBV4-1	TRBJ2-7	ASSQVEGWSYEQY
TRBV2	TRBJ2-1	ASSLAGGPYNEQF
TRBV6-1	TRBJ2-3	ASHRDRGKDTQY
TRBV7-9	TRBJ1-4	ASRPLQATNEKLF
TRBV6-5	TRBJ1-5	ASSVGDRGQPQH
TRBV4-1	TRBJ1-5	ASSQVGDRGLQPQH
TRBV9	TRBJ1-1	ASSAGYNTEAF
TRBV5-1	TRBJ2-6	ASSGHLSGANVLT
TRBV7-9	TRBJ1-1	ASSLLNGRGQAEAF
TRBV4-2	TRBJ1-1	ASSQVEVGPWGNTEAF
TRBV7-2	TRBJ2-2	ASSLRQGGAGELF
TRBV4-2	TRBJ2-1	ASSLKLANHEQF
TRBV9	TRBJ2-7	ASSVRPNNRGSSYEQY